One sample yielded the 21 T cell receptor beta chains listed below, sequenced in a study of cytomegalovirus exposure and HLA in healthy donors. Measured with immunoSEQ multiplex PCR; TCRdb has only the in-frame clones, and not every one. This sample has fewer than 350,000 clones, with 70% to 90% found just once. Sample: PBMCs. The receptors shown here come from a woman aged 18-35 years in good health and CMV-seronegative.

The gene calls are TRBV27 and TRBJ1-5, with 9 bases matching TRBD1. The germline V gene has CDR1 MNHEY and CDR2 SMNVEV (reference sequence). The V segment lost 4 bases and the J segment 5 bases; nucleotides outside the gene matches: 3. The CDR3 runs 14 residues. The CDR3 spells CASSWGQGDQPQHF. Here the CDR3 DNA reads TGTGCCAGCAGTTGGGGACAGGGTGATCAGCCCCAGCATTTT.

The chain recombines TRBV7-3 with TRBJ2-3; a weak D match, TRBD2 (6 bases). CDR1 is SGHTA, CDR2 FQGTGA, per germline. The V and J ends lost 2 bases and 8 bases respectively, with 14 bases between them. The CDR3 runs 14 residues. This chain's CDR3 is CASSLASGAGTQYF. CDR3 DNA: TGTGCCAGCAGCTTAGCAAGTGGAGCGGGTACGCAGTATTTT.

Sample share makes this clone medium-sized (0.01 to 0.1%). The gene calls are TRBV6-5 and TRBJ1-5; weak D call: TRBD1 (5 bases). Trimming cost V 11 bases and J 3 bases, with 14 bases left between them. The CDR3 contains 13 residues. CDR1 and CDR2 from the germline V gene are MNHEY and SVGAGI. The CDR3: CAAGGGYNQPQHF. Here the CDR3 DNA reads TGTGCCGCCGGGGGTGGGTACAATCAGCCCCAGCATTTT.

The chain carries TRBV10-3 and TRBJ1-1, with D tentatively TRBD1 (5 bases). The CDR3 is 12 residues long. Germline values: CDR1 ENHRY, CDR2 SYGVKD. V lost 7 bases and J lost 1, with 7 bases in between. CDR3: CAITGGNTEAFF. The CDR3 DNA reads TGTGCCATCACCGGGGGGAACACTGAAGCTTTCTTT.

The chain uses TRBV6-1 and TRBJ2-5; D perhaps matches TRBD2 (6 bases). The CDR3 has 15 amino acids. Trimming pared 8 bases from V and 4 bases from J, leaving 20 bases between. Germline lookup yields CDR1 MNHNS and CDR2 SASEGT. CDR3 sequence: CASGADGTRGETQYF. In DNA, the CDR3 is TGTGCCAGCGGAGCCGACGGGACTCGAGGAGAGACCCAGTACTTC.

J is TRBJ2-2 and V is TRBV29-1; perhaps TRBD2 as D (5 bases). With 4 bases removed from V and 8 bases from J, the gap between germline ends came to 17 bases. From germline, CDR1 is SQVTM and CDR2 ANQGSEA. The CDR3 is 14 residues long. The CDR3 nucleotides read TGCAGCGTTGCTTCCGTTGGAGGCGTTGGGGAGCTGTTTTTT. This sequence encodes CSVASVGGVGELFF.

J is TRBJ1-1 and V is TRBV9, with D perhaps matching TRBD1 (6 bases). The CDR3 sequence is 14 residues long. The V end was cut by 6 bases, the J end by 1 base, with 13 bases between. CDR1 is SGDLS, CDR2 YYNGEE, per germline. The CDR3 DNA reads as TGTGCCAGCACCAGGGGTCAGGCGAACACTGAAGCTTTCTTT. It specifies CASTRGQANTEAFF.

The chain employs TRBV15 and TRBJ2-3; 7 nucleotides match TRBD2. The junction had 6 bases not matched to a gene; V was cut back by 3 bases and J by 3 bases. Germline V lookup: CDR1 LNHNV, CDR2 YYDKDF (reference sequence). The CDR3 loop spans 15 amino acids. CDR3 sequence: CATSRRGSGTDTQYF. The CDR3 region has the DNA TGTGCCACCAGCAGGCGAGGTAGCGGGACAGATACGCAGTATTTT.

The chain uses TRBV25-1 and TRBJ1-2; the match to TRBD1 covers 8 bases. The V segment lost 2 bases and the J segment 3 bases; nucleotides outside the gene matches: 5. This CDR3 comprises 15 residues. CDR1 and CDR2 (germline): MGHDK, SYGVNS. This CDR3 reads CASSEGRGRDYGYTF. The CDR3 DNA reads TGTGCCAGCAGTGAAGGCAGGGGGCGGGACTATGGCTACACCTTC.

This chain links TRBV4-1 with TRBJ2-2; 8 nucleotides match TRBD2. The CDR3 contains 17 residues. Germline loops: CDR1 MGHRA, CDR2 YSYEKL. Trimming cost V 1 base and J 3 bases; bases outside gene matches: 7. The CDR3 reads CASSQVSSGSHTGELFF. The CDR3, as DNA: TGCGCCAGCAGCCAAGTATCCAGCGGGAGTCACACCGGGGAGCTGTTTTTT.

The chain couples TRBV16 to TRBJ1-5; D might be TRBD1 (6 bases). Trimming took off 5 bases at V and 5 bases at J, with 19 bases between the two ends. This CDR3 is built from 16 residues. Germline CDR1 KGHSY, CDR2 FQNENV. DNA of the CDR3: TGTGCCAGCAGCGGATTTATGGGACACGGGGATCAGCCCCAGCATTTT. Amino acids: CASSGFMGHGDQPQHF.

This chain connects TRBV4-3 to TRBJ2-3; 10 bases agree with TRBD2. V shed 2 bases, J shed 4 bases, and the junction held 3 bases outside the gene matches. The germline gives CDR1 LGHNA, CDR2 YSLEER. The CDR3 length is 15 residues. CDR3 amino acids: CASSQKREGSDTQYF. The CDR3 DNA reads TGCGCCAGCAGCCAAAAGCGGGAGGGATCAGATACGCAGTATTTT.

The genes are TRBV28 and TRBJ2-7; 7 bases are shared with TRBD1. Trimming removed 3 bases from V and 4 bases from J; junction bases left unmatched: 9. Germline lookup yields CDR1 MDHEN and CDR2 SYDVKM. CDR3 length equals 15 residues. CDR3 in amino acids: CASSLVTGRQYEQYF. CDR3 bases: TGTGCCAGCAGTTTGGTGACAGGGCGTCAATACGAGCAGTACTTC.

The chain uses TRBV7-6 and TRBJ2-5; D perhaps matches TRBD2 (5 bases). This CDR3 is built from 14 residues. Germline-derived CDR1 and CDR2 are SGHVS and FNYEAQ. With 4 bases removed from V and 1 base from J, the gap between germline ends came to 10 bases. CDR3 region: CASSSLAPQETQYF. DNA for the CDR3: TGTGCCAGCAGCTCCCTAGCCCCCCAAGAGACCCAGTACTTC.

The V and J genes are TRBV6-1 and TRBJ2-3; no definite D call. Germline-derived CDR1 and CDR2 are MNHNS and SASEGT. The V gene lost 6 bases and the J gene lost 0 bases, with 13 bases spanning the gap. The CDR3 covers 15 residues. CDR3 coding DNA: TGTGCCAGCAGAGAAACACCCGATAGCACAGATACGCAGTATTTT. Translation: CASRETPDSTDTQYF.

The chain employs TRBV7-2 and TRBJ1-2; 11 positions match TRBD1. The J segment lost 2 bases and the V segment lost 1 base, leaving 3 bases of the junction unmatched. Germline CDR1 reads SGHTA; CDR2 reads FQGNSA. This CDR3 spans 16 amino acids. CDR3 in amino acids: CASSLGRTGGNYGYTF. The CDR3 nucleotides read TGTGCCAGCAGCTTAGGCCGGACAGGGGGCAACTATGGCTACACCTTC.

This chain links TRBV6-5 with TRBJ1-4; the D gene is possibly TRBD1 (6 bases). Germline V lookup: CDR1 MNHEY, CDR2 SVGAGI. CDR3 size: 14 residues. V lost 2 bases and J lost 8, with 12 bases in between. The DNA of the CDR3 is TGTGCCAGCAGTTACGTAGGGGGAAACGAAAAACTGTTTTTT. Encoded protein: CASSYVGGNEKLFF.

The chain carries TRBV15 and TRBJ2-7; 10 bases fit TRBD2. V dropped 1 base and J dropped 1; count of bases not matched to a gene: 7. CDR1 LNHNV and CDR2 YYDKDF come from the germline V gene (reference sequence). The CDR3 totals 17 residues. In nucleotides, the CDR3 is TGTGCCACCAGCAGAGCGACTAGCGGGTTTAATTCCTACGAGCAGTACTTC. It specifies CATSRATSGFNSYEQYF.

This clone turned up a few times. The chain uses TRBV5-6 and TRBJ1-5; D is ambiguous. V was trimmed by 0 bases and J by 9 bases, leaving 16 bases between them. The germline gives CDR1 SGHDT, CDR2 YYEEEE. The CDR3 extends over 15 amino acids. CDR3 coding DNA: TGTGCCAGCAGCTTGGGATCCGGCTTCTTAGCGCCCCAGCATTTT. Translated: CASSLGSGFLAPQHF.

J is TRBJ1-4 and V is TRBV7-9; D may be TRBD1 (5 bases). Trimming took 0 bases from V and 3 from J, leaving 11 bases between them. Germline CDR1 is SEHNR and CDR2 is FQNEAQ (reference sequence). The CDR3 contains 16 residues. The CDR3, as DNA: TGTGCCAGCAGCTTAGCGCTGGGCAGGGCTAATGAAAAACTGTTTTTT. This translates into CASSLALGRANEKLFF.

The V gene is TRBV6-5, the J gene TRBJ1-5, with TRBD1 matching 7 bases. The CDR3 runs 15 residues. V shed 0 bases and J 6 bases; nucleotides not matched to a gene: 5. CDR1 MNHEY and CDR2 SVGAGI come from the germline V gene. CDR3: CASSYSRGLGQPQHF. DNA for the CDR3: TGTGCCAGCAGTTACTCTAGGGGGCTCGGTCAGCCCCAGCATTTT.